This record covers a single T cell receptor beta chain. Generated by immunoSEQ multiplex PCR, the TCRdb table keeps only in-frame clones and is missing some. The data hold about 250,000 clones, with roughly 85% observed a single time. The sample originates from a study of blood T cell repertoires in COVID-19. Turning to the study itself: Nucleic acid was either cDNA or gDNA, and it came from T cells, B-cell-depleted T cells, or PBMCs.

Trimming cost V 3 bases and J 0 bases, with 8 bases left between them. The CDR3 is 14 residues long. CDR1 and CDR2 (germline): SNHLY, FYNNEI. Material for sequencing was PBMCs or T cells enriched from blood (not recorded which). The chain links TRBV2 to TRBJ1-2, with unresolved D. The clonotype originates from a woman between 45 and 65 years old with acute COVID-19. The CDR3 loop is CASSERGANYGYTF. DNA of the CDR3: TGTGCCAGCAGTGAGCGGGGAGCTAACTATGGCTACACCTTC.